The 2 T cell receptor beta chains given below trace back to one sample, sequenced in a study of identical twins. TCRdb independently ran MiXCR on the 5' RACE reads; one entry per CDR3 protein. The sample has about 220,000 distinct CDR3 sequences; about 7.5% are singletons. This sample also belongs to another study, concerning yellow fever vaccine responses in identical twins.

Material for sequencing was memory (CD45RO+) T cells sorted from blood. The receptors were gathered from a woman in her late teens or twenties in good health.

Worth noting for this clonotype: Because the CDR3 is missing its conserved closing phenylalanine or tryptophan, this is likely a read error. The V call is TRBV10-3, the J call TRBJ2-1, with D unclear. The V end lost 3 bases, the J end lost 10 bases, and 13 bases lay between the germline ends. CDR3 length equals 13 residues. The germline V gene encodes CDR1 ENHRY and CDR2 SYGVKD. Here the CDR3 DNA reads TGTGCCATCAGTGATCTCAGCGCCTGGGAGCAGTTCATC. Amino acid sequence: CAISDLSAWEQFI.

Only a few counts were recorded for this clonotype. The V and J genes are TRBV2 and TRBJ1-5; no clear D. V lost 1 base and J lost 4, with 5 bases in between. CDR1 is SNHLY, CDR2 FYNNEI, per germline. CDR3 length: 13 amino acids. The CDR3 nucleotides are TGTGCCAGCAGTGAAGACTGGAATCAGCCCCAGCATTTT. Translation gives CASSEDWNQPQHF.